The present TCR beta chain was sequenced within a study of T-cell memory formation after mild COVID-19. The table lists this clonotype with a few counts. Via MiXCR, TCRdb re-called the 5' RACE reads, giving one row per CDR3 protein. The sample has 550,000 to 650,000 distinct CDR3 sequences, 17% seen once. From germline, CDR1 is SGDLS and CDR2 YYNGEE. V dropped 3 bases and J dropped 5 bases, with 11 bases sitting between them. CDR3 length: 13 residues. Material for sequencing was PBMCs or a T cell subset sorted from them (not recorded which). V gene TRBV9 combines with J gene TRBJ2-5, with D perhaps TRBD2 (6 bases). This clonotype was sampled from an adult woman who had mild COVID-19 (a few samples of this study predate the infection). Cell type and time point are not known. This chain's CDR3 is CASSADYSETQYF. The CDR3 DNA is TGTGCCAGCAGCGCGGACTACTCGGAGACCCAGTACTTC.